The 12 T cell receptor beta chains listed next were all sequenced from one sample in a study of blood T cell repertoires in COVID-19. Assay: immunoSEQ multiplex PCR; the TCRdb copy retains only in-frame clones and omits some. The sample holds around 220,000 clones, 65% to 90% seen once. Sequencing used peripheral blood. All receptors derive from a woman of 80 years or more with active or convalescent COVID-19.

This clone was picked up a small number of times. The chain is built from TRBV24-1 and TRBJ2-7; tentatively, D is TRBD1 (6 bases). Trimming shortened V by 4 bases and J by 7 bases, and 13 bases separated the two germline ends. The CDR3 has 13 amino acids. Germline lookup yields CDR1 KGHDR and CDR2 SFDVKD. CDR3 protein: CATSDPTGSEQYF. CDR3 sequence (DNA): TGTGCCACCAGTGACCCGACAGGTTCAGAGCAGTACTTC.

The rearrangement uses TRBV5-4 and TRBJ2-5, with D maybe TRBD2 (6 bases). From germline, CDR1 is SGHNT and CDR2 YYREEE (reference sequence). The CDR3 spans 15 residues. The V gene lost 3 bases and the J gene lost 2 bases, with 14 bases spanning the gap. The CDR3 nucleotides read TGTGCCAGCAGCTCCACGGGGAGGAGGCAAGAGACCCAGTACTTC. Encoded protein: CASSSTGRRQETQYF.

This sequence joins TRBV30 and TRBJ1-5; 10 nucleotides match TRBD1. Germline-derived CDR1 and CDR2 are GTSNPN and SVGIG (reference sequence). This CDR3 has 15 amino acids. With 5 bases clipped from V and 4 bases from J, the junction kept 8 bases outside the gene matches. The chain's CDR3 is CAWGTGAKINQPQHF. The CDR3 DNA reads as TGTGCCTGGGGGACAGGGGCTAAGATTAATCAGCCCCAGCATTTT.

Many counts were recorded for this clone. The V gene is TRBV5-5, the J gene TRBJ2-7, with D maybe TRBD2 (5 bases). CDR1 and CDR2 (germline): SGHKS, YYEKEE (reference sequence). Trimming left V 0 bases short and J 8 bases short, with 12 bases between. The CDR3 is made up of 13 amino acids. In DNA form, the CDR3 reads TGTGCCAGCAGCTTGGCCGGGGTTGGCCAGCAGTACTTC. It is translated as CASSLAGVGQQYF. The full variable domain, completed using reference TRBV5-5 and TRBJ2-7, is DAGVTQSPTHLIKTRGQQVTLRCSPISGHKSVSWYQQVLGQGPQFIFQYYEKEERGRGNFPDRFSARQFPNYSSELNVNALLLGDSALYLCASSLAGVGQQYFGPGTRLTVT.

This clone was recorded a few times. V is TRBV18 and J is TRBJ1-1; TRBD1 matches at 9 bases. The germline CDR1 and CDR2 sequences are KGHSH and LQKENI. The CDR3 is 14 residues long. Trimming cost V 1 base and J 3 bases; bases outside gene matches: 0. CDR3 DNA: TGTGCCAGCTCACCACGACAGGGGGACACTGAAGCTTTCTTT. Protein product: CASSPRQGDTEAFF.

The chain uses TRBV10-3 and TRBJ1-5; possibly TRBD1 for D (5 bases). CDR1 ENHRY and CDR2 SYGVKD come from the germline V gene. The CDR3 is made up of 12 amino acids. V shed 11 bases and J shed 4 bases, with 12 bases lying between them. The CDR3: CAVQGTNQPQHF. CDR3 bases: TGTGCCGTCCAAGGGACTAATCAGCCCCAGCATTTT.

V is TRBV6-1 and J is TRBJ2-4; TRBD1 matches at 9 bases. From germline, CDR1 is MNHNS and CDR2 SASEGT. CDR3 length: 14 residues. J was trimmed by 7 bases and V by 1 base; bases with no gene match: 2. CDR3 in amino acids: CASSEVGTGNIQYF. The CDR3, as DNA: TGTGCCAGCAGTGAAGTCGGGACAGGGAACATTCAGTACTTC.

This chain uses TRBV10-3 with TRBJ1-2; 9 bases fit TRBD1. This CDR3 is built from 14 residues. The V gene end was trimmed by 6 bases and the J gene end by 4 bases; junction bases not matched to a gene: 6. CDR1 and CDR2 (germline): ENHRY, SYGVKD. The CDR3 region is CAISGDRDLYGYTF. CDR3 DNA sequence: TGTGCCATCAGCGGGGACAGGGATCTCTATGGCTACACCTTC.

The V and J genes are TRBV6-2 or TRBV6-3 and TRBJ2-1, with 7 bases aligning to TRBD2. With 4 bases clipped from V and 4 bases from J, the junction kept 16 bases outside the gene matches. This CDR3 comprises 18 residues. Germline V gives CDR1 MNHEY, CDR2 SVGEGT. The CDR3 sequence is CASSSAGWAGTLYNEQFF. The CDR3 DNA follows: TGTGCCAGCAGTTCAGCGGGGTGGGCGGGAACCTTATACAATGAGCAGTTCTTC.

This clone was seen once. The chain is built from TRBV2 and TRBJ2-7; 7 bases match TRBD1. V trimming: 6 bases; J trimming: 4 bases; junction bases outside the gene matches: 15. Germline CDR1 and CDR2: SNHLY and FYNNEI. This CDR3 has 16 amino acids. CDR3 region: CASRGRQGQGSYEQYF. CDR3 bases: TGTGCCAGCAGGGGTAGACAGGGCCAAGGTTCGTACGAGCAGTACTTC.

The chain joins TRBV18 to TRBJ1-3, with TRBD1 matching over 7 bases. Germline CDR1 reads KGHSH; CDR2 reads LQKENI. This CDR3 region has 16 residues. V lost 6 bases to trimming and J lost 0 bases; unmatched junction nucleotides: 8. In DNA, the CDR3 is TGTGCCAGCTCCACAACTTGGGACAGCTCTGGAAACACCATATATTTT. This codes for CASSTTWDSSGNTIYF.

The chain links TRBV5-8 to TRBJ2-5; TRBD1 agrees at 9 bases. V was pared by 4 bases and J by 5 bases, with 12 bases of the junction left unmatched. The germline CDR1 and CDR2 sequences are SGHTS and YDEGEE. The CDR3 sequence is 16 residues long. As DNA, the CDR3 is TGTGCCAGCAGCCCAGACCCGGGACAGGGCAGGGAGACCCAGTACTTC. Protein: CASSPDPGQGRETQYF.